This TCR beta chain was recorded in a study of cytomegalovirus exposure and HLA in healthy donors. Study-wide findings and caveats: With high specificity and sensitivity, the classifier reportedly diagnosed cytomegalovirus status.

This CDR3 contains 17 residues. The V gene's germline CDR1 is MNHNS and CDR2 SASEGT. The V gene end was trimmed by 4 bases and the J gene end by 3 bases; junction bases not matched to a gene: 15. The primer mix had 60 Vbeta and 13 Jbeta primers. Method: immunoSEQ multiplex PCR; TCRdb's copy keeps in-frame clones and lacks some. The table for this sample gives about 52,000 clones. Concerning this clone itself: Its antigen is currently unknown.

The sample consisted of PBMCs. This sequence was found in a woman aged 55-75 years in good health and CMV-seropositive. The V call is TRBV6-1, the J call TRBJ2-7, with 7 bases aligning to TRBD1. CDR3 residues: CASSAHAGQGVLYEQYF. The CDR3 coding sequence is TGTGCCAGCAGTGCCCACGCGGGTCAGGGGGTCCTCTACGAGCAGTACTTC.